The entry below gives a single TCR beta chain sequence along with its context. The specificity of this receptor is unknown. Base qualities are missing; no much larger clone stands one base away. Library creation used the immunoSEQ multiplex PCR assay. Held by TCRdb, this immuneACCESS table contains in-frame sequences only and omits some clones. Under half of the omission traces to an unresolved V gene where checked; the cause of the rest is unknown. The sample has around 140,000 clones on record, approximately 90% of them singletons. The leading ten clones occupy roughly 2.6% of the sample. The data originate from a study of control samples from healthy donors and cancer patients (dated by TCRdb to the early 2020s). CDR1 SGHRS and CDR2 YFSETQ were looked up in the germline V gene. The CDR3 sequence holds 14 residues, the cysteine and phenylalanine included. CDR3 DNA is the only sequence kept; it has 42 bases, read in frame from the first base. V is clipped by 0 bases and J by 14 bases, and the sequence between their germline boundaries is 15 bases long.

This chain is built from TRBV5-1 and TRBJ1-6, with the identity of the D gene unclear. The sequence came from a middle-aged man in good health. Sequencing was done on a sample of blood. The base sequence is TGCGCCAGCAGCTTGGATCTCGGGATTATGGCCCTCCACTTT. Translated, this is CASSLDLGIMALHF.